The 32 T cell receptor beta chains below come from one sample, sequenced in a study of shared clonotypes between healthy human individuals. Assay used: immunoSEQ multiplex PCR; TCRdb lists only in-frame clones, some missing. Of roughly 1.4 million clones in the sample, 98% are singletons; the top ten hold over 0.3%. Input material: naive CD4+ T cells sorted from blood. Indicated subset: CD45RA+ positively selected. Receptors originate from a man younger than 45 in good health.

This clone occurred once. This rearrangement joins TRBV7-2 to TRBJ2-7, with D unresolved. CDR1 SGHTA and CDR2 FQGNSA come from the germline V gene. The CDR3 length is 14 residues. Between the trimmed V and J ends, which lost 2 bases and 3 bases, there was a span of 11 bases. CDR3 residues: CASSLPQESYEQYF. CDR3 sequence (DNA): TGTGCCAGCAGCTTACCCCAGGAGAGCTACGAGCAGTACTTC. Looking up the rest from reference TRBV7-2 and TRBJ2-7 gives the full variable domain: GAGVSQSPSNKVTEKGKDVELRCDPISGHTALYWYRQSLGQGLEFLIYFQGNSAPDKSGLPSDRFSAERTGGSVSTLTIQRTQQEDSAVYLCASSLPQESYEQYFGPGTRLTVT.

The chain's CDR3 is CASSYSDSRWYEQYF. The CDR3 DNA reads as TGTGCCAGCAGTTACTCCGACAGCCGGTGGTACGAGCAGTACTTC. The genes are TRBV6-5 and TRBJ2-7; a weak D match, TRBD1 (5 bases). This CDR3 is 15 amino acids long. Germline CDR1 MNHEY, CDR2 SVGAGI. V was pared by 0 bases and J by 4 bases, with 13 bases between.

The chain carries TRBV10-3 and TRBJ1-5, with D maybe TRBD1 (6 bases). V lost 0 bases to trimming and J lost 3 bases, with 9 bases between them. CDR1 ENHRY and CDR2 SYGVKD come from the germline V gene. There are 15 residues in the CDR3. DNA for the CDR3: TGTGCCATCAGTGAGTCCCACAGGGTCAATCAGCCCCAGCATTTT. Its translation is CAISESHRVNQPQHF.

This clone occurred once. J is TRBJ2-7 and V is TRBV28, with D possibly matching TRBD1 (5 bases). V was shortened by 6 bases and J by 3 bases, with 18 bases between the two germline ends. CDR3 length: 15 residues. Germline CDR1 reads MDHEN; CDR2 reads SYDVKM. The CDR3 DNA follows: TGTGCCAGCAGCCCCCCGAAGGGGTCGCGCTACGAGCAGTACTTC. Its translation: CASSPPKGSRYEQYF.

This chain's CDR3 is CASSLLSSGNGGELFF. The CDR3 bases are TGTGCCAGCAGCTTATTGTCTAGCGGGAATGGCGGGGAGCTGTTTTTT. The chain uses TRBV7-2 and TRBJ2-2; 9 nucleotides align to TRBD2. The germline V gene has CDR1 SGHTA and CDR2 FQGNSA. The CDR3 contains 16 residues. The V segment lost 2 bases and the J segment 7 bases; nucleotides outside the gene matches: 8.

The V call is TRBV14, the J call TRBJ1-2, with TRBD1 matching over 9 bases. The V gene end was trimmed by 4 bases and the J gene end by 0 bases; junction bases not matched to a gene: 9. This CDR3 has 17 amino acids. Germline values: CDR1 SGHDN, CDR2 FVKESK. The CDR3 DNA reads TGTGCCAGCAGCCCGAAGATGGGACAGGGACCTAACTATGGCTACACCTTC. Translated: CASSPKMGQGPNYGYTF.

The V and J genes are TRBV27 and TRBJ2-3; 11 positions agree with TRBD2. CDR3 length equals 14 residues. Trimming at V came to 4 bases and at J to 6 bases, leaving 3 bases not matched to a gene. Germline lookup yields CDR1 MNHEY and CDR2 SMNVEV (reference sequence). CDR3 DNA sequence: TGTGCCAGCAGTTGGGCTAGCGGGAGGGATACGCAGTATTTT. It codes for CASSWASGRDTQYF.

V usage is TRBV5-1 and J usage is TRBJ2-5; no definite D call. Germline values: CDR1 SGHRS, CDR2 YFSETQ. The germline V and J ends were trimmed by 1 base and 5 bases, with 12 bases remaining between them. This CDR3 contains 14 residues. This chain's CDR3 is CASSLSLPRETQYF. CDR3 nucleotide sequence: TGCGCCAGCAGCTTGTCCTTACCGCGGGAGACCCAGTACTTC.

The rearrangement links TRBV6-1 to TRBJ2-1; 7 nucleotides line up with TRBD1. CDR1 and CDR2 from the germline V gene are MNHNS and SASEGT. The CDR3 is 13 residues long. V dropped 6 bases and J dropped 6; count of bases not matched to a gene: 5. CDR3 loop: CASRDRVSNEQFF. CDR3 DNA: TGTGCCAGCAGAGACAGGGTATCCAATGAGCAGTTCTTC.

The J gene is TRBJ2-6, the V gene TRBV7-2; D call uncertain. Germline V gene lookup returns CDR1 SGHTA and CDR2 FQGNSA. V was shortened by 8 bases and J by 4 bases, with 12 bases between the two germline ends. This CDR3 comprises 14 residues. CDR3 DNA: TGTGCCAGCCACGGTCTGGGGGGGGCCAACGTCCTGACTTTC. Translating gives CASHGLGGANVLTF. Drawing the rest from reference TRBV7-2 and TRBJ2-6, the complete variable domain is GAGVSQSPSNKVTEKGKDVELRCDPISGHTALYWYRQSLGQGLEFLIYFQGNSAPDKSGLPSDRFSAERTGGSVSTLTIQRTQQEDSAVYLCASHGLGGANVLTFGAGSRLTVL.

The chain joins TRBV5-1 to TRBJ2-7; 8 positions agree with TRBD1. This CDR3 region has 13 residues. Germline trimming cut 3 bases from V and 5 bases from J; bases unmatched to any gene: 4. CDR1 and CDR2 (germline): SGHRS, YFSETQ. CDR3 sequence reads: CASSSTGVNEQYF. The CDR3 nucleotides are TGCGCCAGCAGCTCGACAGGGGTCAACGAGCAGTACTTC.

Written as DNA, the CDR3 is TGTGCCAGCAGCTCCTTGACAGGGCTCTCCTACAATGAGCAGTTCTTC. This encodes CASSSLTGLSYNEQFF. This chain uses TRBV7-2 with TRBJ2-1, with 7 positions matching TRBD1. V lost 4 bases and J lost 0; bases outside the gene matches: 6. The CDR3 has 16 amino acids. Per the germline V gene, CDR1 is SGHTA and CDR2 is FQGNSA.

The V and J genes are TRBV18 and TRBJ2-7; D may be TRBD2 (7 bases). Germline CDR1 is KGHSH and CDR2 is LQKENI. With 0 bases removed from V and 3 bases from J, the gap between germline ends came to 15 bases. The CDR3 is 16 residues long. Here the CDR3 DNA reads TGTGCCAGCTCACCACCGGGGGCGGGAGATCGCTACGAGCAGTACTTC. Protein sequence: CASSPPGAGDRYEQYF.

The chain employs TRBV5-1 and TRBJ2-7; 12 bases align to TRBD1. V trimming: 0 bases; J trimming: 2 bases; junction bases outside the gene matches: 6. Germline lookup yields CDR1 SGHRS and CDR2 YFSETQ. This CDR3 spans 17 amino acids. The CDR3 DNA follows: TGCGCCAGCAGCTTGGGGGCGGGACAGGGGGCCACCTACGAGCAGTACTTC. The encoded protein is CASSLGAGQGATYEQYF.

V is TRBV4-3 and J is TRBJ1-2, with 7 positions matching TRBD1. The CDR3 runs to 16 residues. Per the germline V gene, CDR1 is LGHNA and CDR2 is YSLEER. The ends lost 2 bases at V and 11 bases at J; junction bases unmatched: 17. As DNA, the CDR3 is TGCGCCAGCAGCCAACCCGGGTGGGGGACAGAAGCGGATTACACCTTC. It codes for CASSQPGWGTEADYTF.

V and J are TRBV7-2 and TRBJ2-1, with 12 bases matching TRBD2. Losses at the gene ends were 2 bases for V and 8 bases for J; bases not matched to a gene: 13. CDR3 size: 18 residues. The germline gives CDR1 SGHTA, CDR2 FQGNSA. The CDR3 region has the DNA TGTGCCAGCAGCTTACTCTGGGCTAGCGGGAGGGAAGGGGATGAGCAGTTCTTC. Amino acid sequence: CASSLLWASGREGDEQFF.

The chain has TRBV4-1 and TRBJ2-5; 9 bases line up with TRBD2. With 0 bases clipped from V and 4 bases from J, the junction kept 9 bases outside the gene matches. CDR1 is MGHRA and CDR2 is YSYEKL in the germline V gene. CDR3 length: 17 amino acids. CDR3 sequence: CASSQDLQAGGVETQYF. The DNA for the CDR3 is TGCGCCAGCAGCCAAGATCTACAGGCGGGAGGGGTAGAGACCCAGTACTTC.

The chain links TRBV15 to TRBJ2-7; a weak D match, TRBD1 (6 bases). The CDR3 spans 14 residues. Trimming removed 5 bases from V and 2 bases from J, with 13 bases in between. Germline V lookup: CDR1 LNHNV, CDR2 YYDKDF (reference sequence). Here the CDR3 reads CATSARQVPYEQYF. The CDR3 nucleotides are TGTGCCACCAGCGCCCGACAGGTACCCTACGAGCAGTACTTC. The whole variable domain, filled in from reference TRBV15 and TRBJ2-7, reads DAMVIQNPRYQVTQFGKPVTLSCSQTLNHNVMYWYQQKSSQAPKLLFHYYDKDFNNEADTPDNFQSRRPNTSFCFLDIRSPGLGDTAMYLCATSARQVPYEQYFGPGTRLTVT.

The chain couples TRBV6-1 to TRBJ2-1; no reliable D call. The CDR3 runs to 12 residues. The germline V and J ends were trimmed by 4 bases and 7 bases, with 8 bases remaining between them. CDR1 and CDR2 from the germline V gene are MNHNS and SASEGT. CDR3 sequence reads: CASSAPGNEQFF. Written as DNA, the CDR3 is TGTGCCAGCAGTGCCCCCGGGAATGAGCAGTTCTTC.

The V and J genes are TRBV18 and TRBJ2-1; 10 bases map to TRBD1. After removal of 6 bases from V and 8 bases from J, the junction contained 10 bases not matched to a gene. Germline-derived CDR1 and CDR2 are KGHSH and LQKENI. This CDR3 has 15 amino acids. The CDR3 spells CASSRDRGGGDEQFF. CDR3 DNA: TGTGCCAGCTCCAGGGACAGGGGAGGAGGCGATGAGCAGTTCTTC.

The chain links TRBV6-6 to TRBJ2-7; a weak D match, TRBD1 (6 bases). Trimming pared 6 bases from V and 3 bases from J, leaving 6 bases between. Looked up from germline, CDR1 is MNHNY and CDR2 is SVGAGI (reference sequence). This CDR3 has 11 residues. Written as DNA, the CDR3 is TGTGCCAGCAGAGGGGGCTACGAGCAGTACTTC. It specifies CASRGGYEQYF.

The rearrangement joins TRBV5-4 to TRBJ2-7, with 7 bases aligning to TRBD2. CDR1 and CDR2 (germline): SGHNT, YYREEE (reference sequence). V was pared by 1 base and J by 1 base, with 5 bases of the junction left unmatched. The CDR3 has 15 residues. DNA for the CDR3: TGTGCCAGCAGCTTGTTTGCGGGAGCTTCCTACGAGCAGTACTTC. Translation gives CASSLFAGASYEQYF.

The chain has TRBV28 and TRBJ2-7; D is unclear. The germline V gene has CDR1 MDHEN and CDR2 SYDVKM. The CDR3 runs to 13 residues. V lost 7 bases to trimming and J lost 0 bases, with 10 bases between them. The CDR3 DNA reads TGTGCCAGCAAGGCGACTCTCTCCTACGAGCAGTACTTC. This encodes CASKATLSYEQYF.

The CDR3 protein is CASSKASFYEQYF. CDR3 DNA: TGTGCCAGCAGCAAAGCTAGTTTTTACGAGCAGTACTTC. The chain couples TRBV9 to TRBJ2-7; D is ambiguous. This CDR3 spans 13 amino acids. Deletions cut 4 bases from V and 4 bases from J, with 12 bases between. Germline-derived CDR1 and CDR2 are SGDLS and YYNGEE.

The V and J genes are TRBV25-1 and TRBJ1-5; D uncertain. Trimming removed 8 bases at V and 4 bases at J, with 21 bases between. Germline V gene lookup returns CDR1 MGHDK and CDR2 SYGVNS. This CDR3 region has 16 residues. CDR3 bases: TGTGCCAGCCCCTTCTCGTTTCTTAGACGGAATCAGCCCCAGCATTTT. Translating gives CASPFSFLRRNQPQHF. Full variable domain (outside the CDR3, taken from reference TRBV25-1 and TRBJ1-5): EADIYQTPRYLVIGTGKKITLECSQTMGHDKMYWYQQDPGMELHLIHYSYGVNSTEKGDLSSESTVSRIRTEHFPLTLESARPSHTSQYLCASPFSFLRRNQPQHFGDGTRLSIL.

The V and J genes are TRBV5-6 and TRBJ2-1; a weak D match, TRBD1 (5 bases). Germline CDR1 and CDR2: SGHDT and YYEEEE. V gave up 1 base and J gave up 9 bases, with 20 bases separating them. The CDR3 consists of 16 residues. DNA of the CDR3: TGTGCCAGCAGCTTGTATGGCAGGTCACAAGGGGTTGAGCAGTTCTTC. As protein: CASSLYGRSQGVEQFF.

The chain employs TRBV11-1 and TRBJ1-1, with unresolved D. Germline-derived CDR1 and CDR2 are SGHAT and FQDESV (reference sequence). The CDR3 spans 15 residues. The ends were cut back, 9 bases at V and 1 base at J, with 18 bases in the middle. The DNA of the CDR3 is TGTGCCAGGGCCGAACCTGGGCGATCGAACACTGAAGCTTTCTTT. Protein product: CARAEPGRSNTEAFF.

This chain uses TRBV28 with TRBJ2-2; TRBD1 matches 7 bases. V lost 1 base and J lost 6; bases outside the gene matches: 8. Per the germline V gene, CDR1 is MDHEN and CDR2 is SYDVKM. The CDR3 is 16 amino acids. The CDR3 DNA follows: TGTGCCAGCAGTTTATCCCAGACAGGGAAATCCGGGGAGCTGTTTTTT. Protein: CASSLSQTGKSGELFF.

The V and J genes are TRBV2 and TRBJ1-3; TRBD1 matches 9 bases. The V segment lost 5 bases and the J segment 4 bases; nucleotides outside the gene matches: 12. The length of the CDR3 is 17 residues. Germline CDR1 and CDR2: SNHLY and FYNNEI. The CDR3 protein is CASSRPPGTGYGNTIYF. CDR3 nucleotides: TGTGCCAGCAGTAGACCTCCCGGGACAGGGTACGGAAACACCATATATTTT.

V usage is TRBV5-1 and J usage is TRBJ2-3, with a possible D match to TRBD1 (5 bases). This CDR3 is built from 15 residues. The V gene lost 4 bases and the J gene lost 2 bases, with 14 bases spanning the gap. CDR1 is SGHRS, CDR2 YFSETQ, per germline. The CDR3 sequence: CASSATVGLTDTQYF. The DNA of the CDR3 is TGCGCCAGCAGCGCTACAGTGGGGCTCACAGATACGCAGTATTTT. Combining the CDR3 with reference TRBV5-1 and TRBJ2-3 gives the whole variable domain KAGVTQTPRYLIKTRGQQVTLSCSPISGHRSVSWYQQTPGQGLQFLFEYFSETQRNKGNFPGRFSGRQFSNSRSEMNVSTLELGDSALYLCASSATVGLTDTQYFGPGTRLTVL.

The CDR3 here is CASSLRGDPTGANVLTF. The CDR3 coding sequence is TGCGCCAGCAGCCTCCGGGGGGATCCTACCGGGGCCAACGTCCTGACTTTC. V and J are TRBV5-1 and TRBJ2-6, with 7 bases lining up with TRBD2. The V segment lost 4 bases and the J segment 4 bases; nucleotides outside the gene matches: 11. The CDR3 runs to 17 residues. In germline, CDR1 is SGHRS, CDR2 YFSETQ.

The CDR3 DNA follows: TGCGCCAGCAGCTGGACTAGCGGGAGTCGTAACGGGGAGCTGTTTTTT. Protein sequence: CASSWTSGSRNGELFF. This chain connects TRBV5-1 to TRBJ2-2; 13 bases agree with TRBD2. V was pared by 3 bases and J by 7 bases, with 6 bases of the junction left unmatched. Germline CDR1 reads SGHRS; CDR2 reads YFSETQ. There are 16 residues in the CDR3.